This section outlines one TCR beta chain sequence together with its context. Its antigen is unknown. These data are taken from a study of a mutant IDH1 vaccine in newly diagnosed glioma. Study-level information: Vaccinations were initiated 4-6 weeks following radiotherapy alone, or were given together with temozolomide cycles. Study-level findings and limits: Seemingly, top peripheral T cell clonotype changes bore no relation to pseudoprogression.

Time point described: week 35, safety follow-up. The content of each vaccine dose was 300 ug of mutant IDH1 20-mer peptide, and topical imiquimod accompanied it. Profiled with immunoSEQ multiplex PCR; TCRdb holds only in-frame clones, not every one. The sample lists approximately 50,000 clones; about nine tenths were seen once. The CDR3 length is 21 residues. The input for sequencing was PBMCs, taken from a glioma patient whose treatment included an IDH1 peptide vaccine. J is TRBJ1-5 and V is TRBV21-1; TRBD1 reflects the table's D call only, with no check against the DNA. TRBV21-1 is reported as a pseudogene. The sequence was obtained from a man between 35 and 55 years old with glioma. The CDR3 DNA follows: TGTGCCAGCAGCAAAAGGGTGGAAGGGGAAAGGTTTAAGTATAGCCATCAGCCCCAGCATTTT. Translating gives CASSKRVEGERFKYSHQPQHF.